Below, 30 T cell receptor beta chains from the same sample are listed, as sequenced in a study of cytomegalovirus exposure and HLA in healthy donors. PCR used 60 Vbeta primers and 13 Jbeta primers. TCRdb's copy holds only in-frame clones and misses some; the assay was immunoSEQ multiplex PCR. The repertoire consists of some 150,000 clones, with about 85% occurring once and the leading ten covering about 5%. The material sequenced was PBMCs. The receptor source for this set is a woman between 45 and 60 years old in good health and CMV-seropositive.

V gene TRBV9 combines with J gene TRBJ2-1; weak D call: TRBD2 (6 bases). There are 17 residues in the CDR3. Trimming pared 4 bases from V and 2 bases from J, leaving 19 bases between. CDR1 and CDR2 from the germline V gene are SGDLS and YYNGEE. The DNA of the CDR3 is TGTGCCAGCAGCCTTGCGGAGGGATCAGGCCCCTACAATGAGCAGTTCTTC. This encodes CASSLAEGSGPYNEQFF.

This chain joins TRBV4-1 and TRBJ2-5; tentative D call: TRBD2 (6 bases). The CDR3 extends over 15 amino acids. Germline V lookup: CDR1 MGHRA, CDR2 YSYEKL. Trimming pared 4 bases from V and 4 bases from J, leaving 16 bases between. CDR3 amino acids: CASSPPGGGRETQYF. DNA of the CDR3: TGCGCCAGCAGCCCCCCCGGGGGTGGTAGAGAGACCCAGTACTTC.

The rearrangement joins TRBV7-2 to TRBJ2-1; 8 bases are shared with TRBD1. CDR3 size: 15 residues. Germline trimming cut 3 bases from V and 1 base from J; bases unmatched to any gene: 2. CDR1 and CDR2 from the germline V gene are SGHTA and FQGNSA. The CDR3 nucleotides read TGTGCCAGCAGCTTCGACAGGGGTTCCTACAATGAGCAGTTCTTC. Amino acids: CASSFDRGSYNEQFF.

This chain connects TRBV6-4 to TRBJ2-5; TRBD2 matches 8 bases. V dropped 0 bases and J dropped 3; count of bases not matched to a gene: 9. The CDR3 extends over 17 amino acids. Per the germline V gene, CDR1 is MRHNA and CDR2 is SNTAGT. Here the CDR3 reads CASSDSRGGRREETQYF. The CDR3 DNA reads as TGTGCCAGCAGTGACTCCCGGGGCGGGAGGAGGGAAGAGACCCAGTACTTC.

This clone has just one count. The CDR3, as DNA: TGTGCCAGCAGGGTAGCCGATGAGCAGTTCTTC. Translation gives CASRVADEQFF. The chain employs TRBV28 and TRBJ2-1; no firm D call. Trimming left V 6 bases short and J 8 bases short, with 8 bases between. This CDR3 has 11 amino acids. CDR1 and CDR2 (germline): MDHEN, SYDVKM. Full variable domain (outside the CDR3, taken from reference TRBV28 and TRBJ2-1): DVKVTQSSRYLVKRTGEKVFLECVQDMDHENMFWYRQDPGLGLRLIYFSYDVKMKEKGDIPEGYSVSREKKERFSLILESASTNQTSMYLCASRVADEQFFGPGTRLTVL.

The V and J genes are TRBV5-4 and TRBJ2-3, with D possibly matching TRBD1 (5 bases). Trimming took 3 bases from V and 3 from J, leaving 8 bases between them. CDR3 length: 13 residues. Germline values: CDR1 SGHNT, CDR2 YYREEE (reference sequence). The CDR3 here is CASSYTGTDTQYF. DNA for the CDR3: TGTGCCAGCAGCTATACAGGTACAGATACGCAGTATTTT.

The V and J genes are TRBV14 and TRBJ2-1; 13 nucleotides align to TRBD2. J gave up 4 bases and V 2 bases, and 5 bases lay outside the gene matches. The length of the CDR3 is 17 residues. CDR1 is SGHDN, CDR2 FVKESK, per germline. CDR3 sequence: CASSQLGTSGVYNEQFF. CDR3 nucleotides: TGTGCCAGCAGCCAACTGGGGACTAGCGGGGTGTACAATGAGCAGTTCTTC.

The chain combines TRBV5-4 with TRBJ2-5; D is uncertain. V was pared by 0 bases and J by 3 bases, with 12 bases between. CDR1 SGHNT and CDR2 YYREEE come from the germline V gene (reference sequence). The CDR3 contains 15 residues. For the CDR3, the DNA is TGTGCCAGCAGCTTGGGTATGGCAGTCAAAGAGACCCAGTACTTC. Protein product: CASSLGMAVKETQYF.

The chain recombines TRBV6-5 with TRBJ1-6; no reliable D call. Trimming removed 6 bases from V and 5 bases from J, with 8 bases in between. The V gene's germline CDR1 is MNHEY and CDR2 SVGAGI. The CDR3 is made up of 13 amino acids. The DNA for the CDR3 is TGTGCCAGCAGGTTTACAGATAATTCACCCCTCCACTTT. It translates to CASRFTDNSPLHF.

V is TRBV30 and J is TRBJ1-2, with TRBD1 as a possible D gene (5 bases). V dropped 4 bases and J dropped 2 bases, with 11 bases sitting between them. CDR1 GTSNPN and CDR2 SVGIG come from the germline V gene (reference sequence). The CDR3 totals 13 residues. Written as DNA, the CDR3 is TGTGCCTGGAACCCAGGGTTGAACTATGGCTACACCTTC. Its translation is CAWNPGLNYGYTF.

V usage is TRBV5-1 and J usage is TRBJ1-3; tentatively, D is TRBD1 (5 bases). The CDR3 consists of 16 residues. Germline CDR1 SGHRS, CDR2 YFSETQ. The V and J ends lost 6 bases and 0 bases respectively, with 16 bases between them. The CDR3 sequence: CASTPTELNSGNTIYF. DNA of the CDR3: TGCGCCAGCACCCCGACAGAGTTGAACTCTGGAAACACCATATATTTT.

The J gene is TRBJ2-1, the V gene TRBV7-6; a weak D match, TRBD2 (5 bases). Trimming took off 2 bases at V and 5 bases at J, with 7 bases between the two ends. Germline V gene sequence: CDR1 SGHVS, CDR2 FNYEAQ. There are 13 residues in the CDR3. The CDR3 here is CASSLRRDNEQFF. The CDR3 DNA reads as TGTGCCAGCAGCTTACGGCGGGACAATGAGCAGTTCTTC.

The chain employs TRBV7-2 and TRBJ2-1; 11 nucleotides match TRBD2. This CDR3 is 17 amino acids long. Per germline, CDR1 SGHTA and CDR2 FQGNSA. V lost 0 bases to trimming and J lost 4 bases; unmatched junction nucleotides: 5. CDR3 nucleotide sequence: TGTGCCAGCAGCTTAGCGCTAACTAGCGGGAGTTACAATGAGCAGTTCTTC. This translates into CASSLALTSGSYNEQFF. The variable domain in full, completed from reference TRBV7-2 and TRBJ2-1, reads GAGVSQSPSNKVTEKGKDVELRCDPISGHTALYWYRQSLGQGLEFLIYFQGNSAPDKSGLPSDRFSAERTGGSVSTLTIQRTQQEDSAVYLCASSLALTSGSYNEQFFGPGTRLTVL.

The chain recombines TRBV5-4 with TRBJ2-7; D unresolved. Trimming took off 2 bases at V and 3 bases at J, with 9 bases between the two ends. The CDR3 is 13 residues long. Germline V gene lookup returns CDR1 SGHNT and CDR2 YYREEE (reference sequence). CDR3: CASSLLESYEQYF. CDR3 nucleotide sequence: TGTGCCAGCAGCTTATTGGAGAGCTACGAGCAGTACTTC.

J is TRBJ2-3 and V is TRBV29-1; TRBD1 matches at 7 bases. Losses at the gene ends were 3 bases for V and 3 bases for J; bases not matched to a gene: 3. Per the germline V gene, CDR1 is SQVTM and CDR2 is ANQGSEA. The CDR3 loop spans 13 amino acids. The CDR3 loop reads CSVDDRVTDTQYF. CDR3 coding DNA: TGCAGCGTTGACGACAGGGTAACAGATACGCAGTATTTT.

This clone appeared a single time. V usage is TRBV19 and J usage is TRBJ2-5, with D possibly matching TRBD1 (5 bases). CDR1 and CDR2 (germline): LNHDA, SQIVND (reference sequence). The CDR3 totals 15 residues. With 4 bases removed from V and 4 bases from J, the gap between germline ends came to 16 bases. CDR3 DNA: TGTGCCAGTAGTACCCAATCGTGGGGCATAGAGACCCAGTACTTC. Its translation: CASSTQSWGIETQYF.

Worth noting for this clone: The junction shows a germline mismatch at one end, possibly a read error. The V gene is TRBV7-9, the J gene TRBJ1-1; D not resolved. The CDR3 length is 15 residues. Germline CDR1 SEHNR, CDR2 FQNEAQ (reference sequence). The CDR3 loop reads CSSSLGQSSDTEAFF. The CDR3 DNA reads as TGTTCCAGCAGCTTAGGCCAGTCAAGTGACACTGAAGCTTTCTTT.

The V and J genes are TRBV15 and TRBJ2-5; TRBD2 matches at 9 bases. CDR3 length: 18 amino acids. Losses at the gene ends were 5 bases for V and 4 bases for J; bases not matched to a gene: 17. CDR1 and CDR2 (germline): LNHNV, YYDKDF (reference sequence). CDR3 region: CATSSDLISGRGGETQYF. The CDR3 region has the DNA TGTGCCACCAGCTCGGACCTGATTAGCGGGAGAGGAGGAGAGACCCAGTACTTC.

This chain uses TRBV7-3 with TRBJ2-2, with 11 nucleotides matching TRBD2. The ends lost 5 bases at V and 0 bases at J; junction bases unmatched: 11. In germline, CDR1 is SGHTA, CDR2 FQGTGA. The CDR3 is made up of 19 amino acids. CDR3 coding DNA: TGTGCCAGCAGCCCGCGACCACATAGCGGGAGGGCGAACACCGGGGAGCTGTTTTTT. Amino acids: CASSPRPHSGRANTGELFF.

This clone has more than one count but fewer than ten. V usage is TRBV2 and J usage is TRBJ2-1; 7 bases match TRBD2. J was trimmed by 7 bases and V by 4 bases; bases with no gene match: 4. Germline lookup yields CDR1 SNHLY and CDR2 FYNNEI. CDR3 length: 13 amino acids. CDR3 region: CASSGTRGNEQFF. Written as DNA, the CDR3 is TGTGCCAGCAGTGGGACTAGAGGGAATGAGCAGTTCTTC.

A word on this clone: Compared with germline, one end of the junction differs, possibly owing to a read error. The CDR3 region is CSSSRNTRQASEQYF. For the CDR3, the DNA is TGTTCCAGCAGCCGTAACACCCGACAGGCTAGCGAGCAGTACTTC. The J gene is TRBJ2-7, the V gene TRBV7-9, with a tentative D call TRBD1 (6 bases). Germline lookup yields CDR1 SEHNR and CDR2 FQNEAQ (reference sequence). The CDR3 covers 15 residues.

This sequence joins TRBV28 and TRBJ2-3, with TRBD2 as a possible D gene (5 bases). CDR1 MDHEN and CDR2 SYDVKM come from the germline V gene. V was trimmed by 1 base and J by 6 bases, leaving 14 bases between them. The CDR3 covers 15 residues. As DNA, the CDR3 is TGTGCCAGCAGTTTATCGGGAAACGGTTTCGATACGCAGTATTTT. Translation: CASSLSGNGFDTQYF.

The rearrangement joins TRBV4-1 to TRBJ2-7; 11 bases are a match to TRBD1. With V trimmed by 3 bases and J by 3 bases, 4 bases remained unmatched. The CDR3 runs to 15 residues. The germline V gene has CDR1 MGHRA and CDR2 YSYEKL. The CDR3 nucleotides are TGCGCCAGCAGCCACTCCGGGACAGGGGGCTACGAGCAGTACTTC. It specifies CASSHSGTGGYEQYF.

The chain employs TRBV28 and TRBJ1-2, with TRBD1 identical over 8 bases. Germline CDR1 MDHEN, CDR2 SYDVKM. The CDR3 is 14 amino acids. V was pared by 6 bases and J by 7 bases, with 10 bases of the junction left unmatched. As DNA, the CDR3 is TGTGCCAGCAGCCCTATTCAGGGGGCCTTTGGCTACACCTTC. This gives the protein CASSPIQGAFGYTF.

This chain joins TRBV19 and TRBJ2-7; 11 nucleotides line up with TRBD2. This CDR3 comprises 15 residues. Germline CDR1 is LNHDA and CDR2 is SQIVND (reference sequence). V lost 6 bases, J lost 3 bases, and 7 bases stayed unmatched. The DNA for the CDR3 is TGTGCCAGTAGCCGAACTAGCGGGGGATACTACGAGCAGTACTTC. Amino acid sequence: CASSRTSGGYYEQYF.

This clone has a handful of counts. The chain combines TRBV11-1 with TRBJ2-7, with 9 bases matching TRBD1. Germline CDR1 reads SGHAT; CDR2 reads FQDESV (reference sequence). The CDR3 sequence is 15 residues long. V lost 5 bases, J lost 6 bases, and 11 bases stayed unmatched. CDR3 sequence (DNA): TGTGCCAGCAGCCTCAACCGGGACAGGGAGGGCGAGCAGTACTTC. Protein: CASSLNRDREGEQYF.

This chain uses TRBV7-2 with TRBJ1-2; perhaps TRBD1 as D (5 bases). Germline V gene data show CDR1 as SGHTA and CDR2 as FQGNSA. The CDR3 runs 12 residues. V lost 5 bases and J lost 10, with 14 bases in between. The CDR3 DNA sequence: TGTGCCAGCAGCGCACCCGGGGGGGACTACACCTTC. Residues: CASSAPGGDYTF.

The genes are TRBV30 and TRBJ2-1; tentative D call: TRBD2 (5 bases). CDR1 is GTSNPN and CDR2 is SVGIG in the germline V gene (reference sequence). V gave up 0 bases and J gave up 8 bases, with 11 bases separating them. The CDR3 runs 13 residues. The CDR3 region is CAWSVLVEDEQFF. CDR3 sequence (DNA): TGTGCCTGGAGTGTACTAGTGGAAGATGAGCAGTTCTTC.

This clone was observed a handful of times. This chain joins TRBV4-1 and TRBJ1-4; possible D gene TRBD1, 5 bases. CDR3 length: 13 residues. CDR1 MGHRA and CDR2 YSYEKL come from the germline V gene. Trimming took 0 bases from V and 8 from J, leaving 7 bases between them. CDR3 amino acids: CASSQEGGEKLFF. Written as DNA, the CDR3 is TGCGCCAGCAGCCAAGAGGGGGGAGAAAAACTGTTTTTT.

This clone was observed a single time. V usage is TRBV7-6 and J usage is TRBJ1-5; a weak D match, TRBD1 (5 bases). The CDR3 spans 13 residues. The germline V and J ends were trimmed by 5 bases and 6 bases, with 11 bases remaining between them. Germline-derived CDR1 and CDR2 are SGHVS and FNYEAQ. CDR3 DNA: TGTGCCAGCAGCCCAGGGATATCTCAGCCCCAGCATTTT. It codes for CASSPGISQPQHF.